These T cell receptor beta chains were read from a single sample in a study of T cells in Graves' hyperthyroidism and ophthalmopathy. From the multiplex PCR reads, TCRdb called clonotypes with MiXCR, one entry per CDR3 protein. Of a few hundred thousand distinct CDR3 sequences in the sample, approximately 16% were seen once. The sample taken for sequencing was blood. The receptor set was obtained from a man in his forties or fifties with Graves' hyperthyroidism. The conserved cysteine and the conserved F or W are not part of the CDR3 here.

j_gene: TRBJ1-1
v_gene: TRBV4-2
CDR3aa: ASSQVGGEDTEAF

j_gene: TRBJ2-1
v_gene: TRBV12-3/TRBV12-4
CDR3aa: ASSLQGAANEQF

j_gene: TRBJ2-5
v_gene: TRBV18
CDR3aa: ASSPKIQETQY

j_gene: TRBJ1-5
v_gene: TRBV20-1
CDR3aa: SAIGQPNQPQH

j_gene: TRBJ1-1
v_gene: TRBV10-1
CDR3aa: ASSPGRSPNTEAF

j_gene: TRBJ1-4
v_gene: TRBV4-2
CDR3aa: ASSRRQAGDEKLF

j_gene: TRBJ2-7
v_gene: TRBV6-6
CDR3aa: ASSYHPTYEQY

j_gene: TRBJ1-2
v_gene: TRBV6-5
CDR3aa: ASSYRDRDSYT

j_gene: TRBJ2-1
v_gene: TRBV2
CDR3aa: ASSGYQSGNEQF

j_gene: TRBJ2-1
v_gene: TRBV19
CDR3aa: ASSGGQALVNEQF

j_gene: TRBJ1-4
v_gene: TRBV20-1
CDR3aa: SAKTGSEKLF

j_gene: TRBJ2-2
v_gene: TRBV5-8
CDR3aa: ASSLAAAFNTGELF

j_gene: TRBJ1-2
v_gene: TRBV28
CDR3aa: ASSSTGGRNYGYT

j_gene: TRBJ2-5
v_gene: TRBV12-3/TRBV12-4
CDR3aa: ASSRGLVGGPGETQY

j_gene: TRBJ1-2
v_gene: TRBV11-2
CDR3aa: ASSLDQGSYGYT

j_gene: TRBJ2-7
v_gene: TRBV20-1
CDR3aa: SVGGRASYEQY

j_gene: TRBJ1-6
v_gene: TRBV6-6
CDR3aa: ASSYRDRHSPLH